This TCR beta chain was documented in a study of control samples from healthy donors and cancer patients. V was clipped by 5 bases and J by 3 bases, with 11 bases between them. The CDR3 has 13 residues. The germline gives CDR1 SGHTA, CDR2 FQGNSA. The table came from immunoSEQ multiplex PCR; TCRdb's copy has only in-frame clones and leaves some out. Of 130,000 or so clones listed, under 95% are singletons. The chain links TRBV7-2 to TRBJ2-7; D remains ambiguous. This receptor was taken from a man aged 18 to 30 in good health. Sequenced input: blood. DNA for the CDR3: TGTGCCAGCAGCACGAGAGATCGCTACGAGCAGTACTTC. The encoded protein is CASSTRDRYEQYF.